Described below is a single T cell receptor beta chain sequence and its context. Its cognate antigen is unknown. The authors divided CD4+ cells into CD45RA+ naive and CD45RA-negative memory subsets. The sample is drawn from a study of shared clonotypes between healthy human individuals. Germline V lookup: CDR1 SGHAT, CDR2 FQNNGV. Trimming pared 5 bases from V and 4 bases from J, leaving 8 bases between. CDR3 length: 12 amino acids. Broader study findings: Genetic and exposure-history diversity was limited by the few donors.

The assay was run at deep level. The DNA input per sorted-subset replicate PCR was roughly 0.2 ug, corresponding to around 28,000 T cell genomes. Measured with immunoSEQ multiplex PCR; TCRdb has only the in-frame clones, and not every one. This sample has a few million clones, with about 92% found just once. The V call is TRBV11-2, the J call TRBJ1-2; D gene uncertain. The sequence came from a man aged 18 to 30 in good health. Some clones in this sample may be carry-over from other donors' samples. Material: naive CD4+ T cells from PBMCs. Subset denoted: CD45RA+ positively selected. CDR3 loop: CASSPMAYGYTF. CDR3 nucleotide sequence: TGTGCCAGCAGCCCAATGGCCTATGGCTACACCTTC.